Shown below are 27 T cell receptor beta chains from a single sample sequenced in a study of blood T cell repertoires in COVID-19. Using immunoSEQ multiplex PCR, the repertoire was profiled, and TCRdb retains in-frame clones only, with some absent. This sample has roughly 330,000 clones; 86% occur once, and the top ten carry around 1.7%. Source material: peripheral blood. The receptors shown here come from a woman between 50 and 59 years old with acute or convalescent COVID-19.

The J gene is TRBJ1-2, the V gene TRBV19; TRBD1 aligns across 9 bases. Trimming at V came to 8 bases and at J to 3 bases, leaving 1 base not matched to a gene. The CDR3 runs 12 residues. Germline-derived CDR1 and CDR2 are LNHDA and SQIVND (reference sequence). The CDR3 nucleotides are TGTGCCAGTGGACAGGGGTACTATGGCTACACCTTC. It translates to CASGQGYYGYTF. Supplemented by reference TRBV19 and TRBJ1-2, the full variable domain reads DGGITQSPKYLFRKEGQNVTLSCEQNLNHDAMYWYRQDPGQGLRLIYYSQIVNDFQKGDIAEGYSVSREKKESFPLTVTSAQKNPTAFYLCASGQGYYGYTFGSGTRLTVV.

The chain employs TRBV6-5 and TRBJ2-7; possibly TRBD2 for D (5 bases). The CDR3 spans 14 residues. V gave up 2 bases and J gave up 0 bases, with 8 bases separating them. Germline V gene lookup returns CDR1 MNHEY and CDR2 SVGAGI. The CDR3 sequence: CASSYGTSSYEQYF. CDR3 bases: TGTGCCAGCAGTTACGGTACTAGCTCCTACGAGCAGTACTTC.

DNA of the CDR3: TGTGCCAGCAGCGAAACCTGGGGCCCTGGTGATTCACCCCTCCACTTT. This gives the protein CASSETWGPGDSPLHF. J is TRBJ1-6 and V is TRBV6-1; possible D gene TRBD1, 5 bases. This CDR3 comprises 16 residues. The germline gives CDR1 MNHNS, CDR2 SASEGT. The germline V and J ends were trimmed by 6 bases and 8 bases, with 20 bases remaining between them.

This clone occurred a few times. This chain uses TRBV9 with TRBJ1-1; maybe TRBD1 (6 bases). Germline V gene sequence: CDR1 SGDLS, CDR2 YYNGEE. V dropped 3 bases and J dropped 4 bases, with 16 bases sitting between them. There are 15 residues in the CDR3. DNA for the CDR3: TGTGCCAGCAGCGACTACCAGGGGTCGAGCACTGAAGCTTTCTTT. It yields the protein CASSDYQGSSTEAFF.

This chain connects TRBV21-1 to TRBJ1-1. TRBV21-1 is assigned pseudogene status. The CDR3 contains 15 residues. The CDR3 sequence: CASKTTKGTPKKAFF. The CDR3 DNA follows: TGTGCCAGCAAAACAACAAAGGGGACTCCAAAGAAAGCTTTCTTT.

This clone showed up just a few times. The J gene is TRBJ1-2, the V gene TRBV7-2; D might be TRBD1 (5 bases). Germline CDR1 and CDR2: SGHTA and FQGNSA. V was clipped by 1 base and J by 8 bases, with 17 bases between them. This CDR3 comprises 15 residues. The chain's CDR3 is CASSLEGRISWGYTF. The CDR3 DNA is TGTGCCAGCAGCTTAGAGGGGCGGATTTCCTGGGGCTACACCTTC. Variable domain in full (rest from reference TRBV7-2 and TRBJ1-2): GAGVSQSPSNKVTEKGKDVELRCDPISGHTALYWYRQSLGQGLEFLIYFQGNSAPDKSGLPSDRFSAERTGGSVSTLTIQRTQQEDSAVYLCASSLEGRISWGYTFGSGTRLTVV.

V usage is TRBV11-2 and J usage is TRBJ1-2; D remains ambiguous. This CDR3 region has 13 residues. The V end was cut by 1 base, the J end by 2 bases, with 5 bases between. Looked up from germline, CDR1 is SGHAT and CDR2 is FQNNGV. The CDR3 coding sequence is TGTGCCAGCAGCTTAGGCAGGAACTATGGCTACACCTTC. This gives the protein CASSLGRNYGYTF.

This chain joins TRBV27 and TRBJ2-2; the D gene is possibly TRBD2 (7 bases). Trimming cost V 5 bases and J 0 bases, with 10 bases left between them. The CDR3 totals 15 residues. Germline CDR1 is MNHEY and CDR2 is SMNVEV (reference sequence). CDR3 DNA sequence: TGTGCCAGCAGTCCGGGGGGCTCGAACACCGGGGAGCTGTTTTTT. This translates into CASSPGGSNTGELFF.

This chain uses TRBV5-1 with TRBJ2-3; the D is unclear. This CDR3 is 14 amino acids long. V lost 3 bases and J lost 0, with 8 bases in between. Germline CDR1 reads SGHRS; CDR2 reads YFSETQ. In DNA form, the CDR3 reads TGCGCCAGCAGCTCGGGTCGGAGCACAGATACGCAGTATTTT. It translates to CASSSGRSTDTQYF.

V usage is TRBV7-3 and J usage is TRBJ2-7, with TRBD2 identical over 7 bases. V was pared by 1 base and J by 0 bases, with 3 bases of the junction left unmatched. CDR3 length: 15 residues. Germline V gives CDR1 SGHTA, CDR2 FQGTGA. DNA of the CDR3: TGTGCCAGCAGCTTAAGCGGGAGTCGCTCCTACGAGCAGTACTTC. Translated, it gives CASSLSGSRSYEQYF.

This clone was counted a few times. V usage is TRBV18 and J usage is TRBJ2-2, with TRBD2 identical over 10 bases. The trim removed 4 bases at V and 5 bases at J, leaving 4 bases unmatched. The germline V gene encodes CDR1 KGHSH and CDR2 LQKENI. This CDR3 comprises 15 residues. The chain's CDR3 is CASSLLAGYTGELFF. The DNA for the CDR3 is TGTGCCAGCTCACTACTAGCGGGATATACCGGGGAGCTGTTTTTT.

The rearrangement links TRBV7-6 to TRBJ2-6; TRBD1 aligns across 11 bases. Germline-derived CDR1 and CDR2 are SGHVS and FNYEAQ. This CDR3 spans 14 amino acids. V lost 11 bases and J lost 1; bases outside the gene matches: 1. This CDR3 is CAGTGGSGANVLTF. The DNA for the CDR3 is TGTGCCGGGACAGGGGGATCTGGGGCCAACGTCCTGACTTTC.

The chain has TRBV2 and TRBJ2-7; TRBD1 agrees at 11 bases. Germline V CDR1 and CDR2: SNHLY, FYNNEI. CDR3 length equals 14 residues. V was pared by 6 bases and J by 2 bases, with 3 bases of the junction left unmatched. The DNA for the CDR3 is TGTGCCAGCAGGGGGGGACAGGGGGCCTACGAGCAGTACTTC. Protein sequence: CASRGGQGAYEQYF.

The chain combines TRBV6-5 with TRBJ2-1; 10 bases map to TRBD2. The germline V gene encodes CDR1 MNHEY and CDR2 SVGAGI. This CDR3 contains 16 residues. V was clipped by 0 bases and J by 5 bases; unmatched bases: 4. The CDR3 DNA reads as TGTGCCAGCAGTTACTCACTAGCGGGATTCGACAATGAGCAGTTCTTC. Amino acid sequence: CASSYSLAGFDNEQFF.

For this clone: Other DNA sequences from this sample encode an identical CDR3 as well. V and J are TRBV30 and TRBJ2-1; 7 nucleotides align to TRBD1. The J segment lost 3 bases and the V segment lost 7 bases, leaving 3 bases of the junction unmatched. The length of the CDR3 is 12 residues. The germline V gene encodes CDR1 GTSNPN and CDR2 SVGIG (reference sequence). The CDR3 DNA reads as TGTGCCTCCGCAGGGGGCTACAATGAGCAGTTCTTC. Its protein is CASAGGYNEQFF.

The chain carries TRBV5-1 and TRBJ1-2; 8 nucleotides agree with TRBD1. The CDR3 length is 17 residues. The junction had 17 bases not matched to a gene; V was cut back by 4 bases and J by 6 bases. Germline-derived CDR1 and CDR2 are SGHRS and YFSETQ. The CDR3 loop reads CASSPWGQDPRRDGYTF. CDR3 coding DNA: TGCGCCAGCAGCCCGTGGGGACAGGACCCTCGGAGGGATGGCTACACCTTC.

The CDR3 loop is CASSPGGAQETQYF. Written as DNA, the CDR3 is TGTGCCAGCAGCCCGGGGGGGGCTCAAGAGACCCAGTACTTC. This chain joins TRBV5-4 and TRBJ2-5; the match to TRBD2 covers 8 bases. The germline gives CDR1 SGHNT, CDR2 YYREEE (reference sequence). The CDR3 extends over 14 amino acids. V shed 4 bases, J shed 2 bases, and the junction held 4 bases outside the gene matches. Full variable domain (outside the CDR3, taken from reference TRBV5-4 and TRBJ2-5): ETGVTQSPTHLIKTRGQQVTLRCSSQSGHNTVSWYQQALGQGPQFIFQYYREEENGRGNFPPRFSGLQFPNYSSELNVNALELDDSALYLCASSPGGAQETQYFGPGTRLLVL.

This chain uses TRBV10-3 with TRBJ1-6; no definite D call. This CDR3 is 11 amino acids long. Trimming pared 10 bases from V and 6 bases from J, leaving 7 bases between. The V gene's germline CDR1 is ENHRY and CDR2 SYGVKD. The CDR3 sequence is CATGSNSPLHF. The CDR3 nucleotides are TGTGCCACCGGGTCTAATTCACCCCTCCACTTT.

This chain connects TRBV5-1 to TRBJ2-7; 12 bases map to TRBD2. CDR3 size: 18 residues. CDR1 SGHRS and CDR2 YFSETQ come from the germline V gene. The V gene end was trimmed by 0 bases and the J gene end by 5 bases; junction bases not matched to a gene: 12. The CDR3 spells CASSLAVLAGGQGHEQYF. The CDR3 DNA reads TGCGCCAGCAGCTTGGCGGTTCTAGCGGGAGGGCAAGGTCACGAGCAGTACTTC.

This clone was detected only once. The rearrangement joins TRBV24-1 to TRBJ1-5, with a weak D call TRBD1 (6 bases). Deletions cut 2 bases from V and 3 bases from J, with 10 bases between. Germline V gives CDR1 KGHDR, CDR2 SFDVKD. The CDR3 has 15 residues. The CDR3 sequence is CATSDSWTVNQPQHF. The CDR3 coding sequence is TGTGCCACCAGTGATTCCTGGACAGTCAATCAGCCCCAGCATTTT.

This chain joins TRBV6-5 and TRBJ1-5; D is ambiguous. From germline, CDR1 is MNHEY and CDR2 SVGAGI. Trimming took off 5 bases at V and 7 bases at J, with 15 bases between the two ends. The CDR3 contains 14 residues. The CDR3 here is CASSNQIGGQPQHF. The CDR3 DNA sequence: TGTGCCAGCAGTAACCAGATAGGAGGCCAGCCCCAGCATTTT.

The genes are TRBV7-3 and TRBJ1-2; D possibly corresponds to TRBD1 (6 bases). The V gene lost 1 base and the J gene lost 4 bases, with 10 bases spanning the gap. Germline V CDR1 and CDR2: SGHTA, FQGTGA. The CDR3 is 14 amino acids. The CDR3 DNA is TGTGCCAGCAGCTTAAAACCAGGGGCCTATGGCTACACCTTC. Its protein product is CASSLKPGAYGYTF.

A remark on this clone: Relative to the germline gene, one junction end is altered; a read error may explain this. CDR3 loop: CASSRGSGNTIYF. The CDR3 DNA follows: TGTGCTAGCAGCCGCGGCTCTGGAAACACCATATATTTT. The rearrangement joins TRBV7-7 to TRBJ1-3; D not certain. The CDR3 is 13 amino acids. CDR1 and CDR2 (germline): SSHAT, FNYEAQ (reference sequence).

The rearrangement joins TRBV24-1 to TRBJ2-1; D perhaps matches TRBD2 (6 bases). The CDR3 contains 18 residues. Germline V lookup: CDR1 KGHDR, CDR2 SFDVKD. V lost 3 bases and J 3 bases, leaving 20 bases between the germline ends. Here the CDR3 reads CATSDALGQGGNYNEQFF. The CDR3 nucleotides are TGTGCCACCAGTGATGCCCTCGGGCAGGGAGGTAACTACAATGAGCAGTTCTTC.

The chain links TRBV12-3 or TRBV12-4 to TRBJ1-2, with TRBD1 identical over 7 bases. The CDR3 totals 13 residues. J gave up 5 bases and V 6 bases, and 6 bases lay outside the gene matches. The CDR3, as DNA: TGTGCCAGCAGCATCGACAGGGCGTATGGCTACACCTTC. Protein: CASSIDRAYGYTF.

As for this clone: At one end the junction does not follow the germline gene, possibly because of a read error. The chain joins TRBV6-1 to TRBJ2-3; 16 bases agree with TRBD2. This CDR3 is built from 20 residues. The germline V gene encodes CDR1 MNHNS and CDR2 SASEGT. The CDR3 DNA follows: TGTGCCAGCAGTCAAGCCCCGGGACTAGCGGGAGGGGGATACGCAGATACGCAGTATTTT. This translates into CASSQAPGLAGGGYADTQYF.

The J gene is TRBJ2-5, the V gene TRBV7-3, with a possible D match to TRBD1 (6 bases). The CDR3 consists of 14 residues. Germline V gene lookup returns CDR1 SGHTA and CDR2 FQGTGA. The germline V and J ends were trimmed by 5 bases and 4 bases, with 14 bases remaining between them. CDR3 loop: CASSPGTRGETQYF. In DNA, the CDR3 is TGTGCCAGCAGCCCCGGGACACGGGGAGAGACCCAGTACTTC.